The present entry profiles one T cell receptor (beta chain) with its context. Its antigen is still unknown. This entry comes from a study of OX40 agonist ivuxolimab in advanced cancers. Whole-study context: The study gave patients intravenous ivuxolimab at 0.01 to 10 mg/kg every 2 weeks.

Germline values: CDR1 LNHDA, CDR2 SQIVND (reference sequence). The V and J ends lost 5 bases and 6 bases, in that order; junction bases with no gene match: 6. The CDR3 totals 13 residues. Clones were read by immunoSEQ multiplex PCR, and TCRdb kept only the in-frame ones, dropping some. The sample shows around 60,000 clones, about nine tenths of them seen only once. General study points: Average numbers of expanded clones were greater in CD8+ T cells than in CD4+. The study did not work out the antigen specificity of the expanded peripheral T cells.

The TCR was taken from an adult with an advanced solid tumor such as melanoma, head and neck, liver or kidney cancer. Here the sequenced sample was CD4+ or CD8+ T cells sorted from blood, taken in a trial of the OX40 agonist ivuxolimab. The chain has TRBV19 and TRBJ2-7; TRBD1 matches at 8 bases. CDR3: CASSSDRVGEQYF. CDR3 nucleotides: TGTGCCAGTAGTTCGGACAGGGTTGGCGAGCAGTACTTC.